A selection of T cell receptor beta chains follows, all from one sample in a study of molecular identifiers for immune sequencing clone quantification. TCRdb used MiXCR to reprocess the PCR reads, holding one entry per CDR3 protein. The sample holds some 320,000 distinct CDR3 sequences; 24% are singletons and the top ten take about 0.71%. Sequencing used naive CD8+ T cells from blood, with Jurkat cell RNA spiked in. The receptors stem from a human donor in good health. Some libraries in this study had Jurkat cell RNA spiked in. The CDR3 runs from the conserved cysteine through the conserved F or W. The D gene is left open where the match is weak. Clone size is stated in some rows and not others, as once, few, many or a class when expanded.

v_call	j_call	d_call	clone_size	cdr3_aa	cdr3_nt
TRBV23-1	TRBJ2-4	.	few	CASSHKGCIQYF	TGCGCCAGCAGTCATAAAGGGTGCATTCAGTACTTC
TRBV6-5	TRBJ2-3	.	few	CASSYSWLVSSTDTQYF	TGTGCCAGCAGTTACTCCTGGCTGGTCTCTAGCACAGATACGCAGTATTTT
TRBV7-2	TRBJ2-7	.	many	CASSPWWGPDYEQYF	TGTGCCAGCAGTCCCTGGTGGGGGCCGGACTACGAGCAGTACTTC
TRBV6-4	TRBJ2-2	TRBD1	few	CASGDRVTGELFF	TGTGCCAGCGGGGACAGAGTCACCGGGGAGCTGTTTTTT
TRBV27	TRBJ2-6	.	.	CASRPLFSGANVLTF	TGTGCCAGCAGACCCCTATTCTCTGGGGCCAACGTCCTGACTTTC
TRBV7-3	TRBJ2-1	.	.	CASGLSGSGYNEQFF	TGTGCCAGCGGCTTATCGGGATCGGGGTACAATGAGCAGTTCTTC
TRBV29-1	TRBJ1-2	.	.	CSVILSQGYTF	TGCAGCGTTATACTCTCGCAGGGCTACACCTTC
TRBV6-2/TRBV6-3	TRBJ2-5	TRBD1	few	CASSYSPRDRDQETQYF	TGTGCCAGCAGTTACTCGCCTAGGGACAGGGACCAAGAGACCCAGTACTTC
TRBV27	TRBJ2-3	.	.	CASSLFGGPTDTQYF	TGTGCCAGCAGTTTATTCGGGGGGCCGACAGATACGCAGTATTTT
TRBV4-1	TRBJ2-5	TRBD2	.	CASSQGTSGSGETQYF	TGCGCCAGCAGCCAGGGGACTAGCGGTTCAGGGGAGACCCAGTACTTC
TRBV28	TRBJ2-7	TRBD2	few	CASSLTGTSGLYEQYF	TGTGCCAGCAGTTTAACCGGGACTAGCGGTCTCTACGAGCAGTACTTC
TRBV5-6	TRBJ1-1	.	.	CASGLILLNTEAFF	TGTGCCAGCGGCTTGATCCTGTTGAACACTGAAGCTTTCTTT
TRBV7-6	TRBJ2-5	TRBD1	many	CASSPGTAYQETQYF	TGTGCCAGCAGCCCCGGGACAGCCTACCAAGAGACCCAGTACTTC
TRBV15	TRBJ2-5	.	.	CATSRDSYSQEPQYF	TGTGCCACCAGCAGAGATTCGTATAGTCAAGAGCCCCAGTACTTC
TRBV4-1	TRBJ2-1	.	.	CASSQVDGVRYNEQFF	TGCGCCAGCAGCCAAGTCGATGGGGTACGGTACAATGAGCAGTTCTTC
TRBV28	TRBJ2-3	TRBD1	many	CASRTLTGADTQYF	TGTGCCAGCAGAACACTTACAGGGGCAGATACGCAGTATTTT
TRBV7-9	TRBJ2-2	.	few	CASSRKSGPPEELFF	TGTGCCAGCAGCAGAAAGTCCGGACCCCCGGAGGAGCTGTTTTTT
TRBV15	TRBJ2-3	TRBD2	many	CATSRVPGTSGFTDTQYF	TGTGCCACCAGCAGAGTCCCTGGGACTAGCGGGTTCACAGATACGCAGTATTTT
TRBV7-9	TRBJ2-3	.	many	CASSIPGLNTDTQYF	TGTGCCAGCAGCATACCTGGGCTTAACACAGATACGCAGTATTTT